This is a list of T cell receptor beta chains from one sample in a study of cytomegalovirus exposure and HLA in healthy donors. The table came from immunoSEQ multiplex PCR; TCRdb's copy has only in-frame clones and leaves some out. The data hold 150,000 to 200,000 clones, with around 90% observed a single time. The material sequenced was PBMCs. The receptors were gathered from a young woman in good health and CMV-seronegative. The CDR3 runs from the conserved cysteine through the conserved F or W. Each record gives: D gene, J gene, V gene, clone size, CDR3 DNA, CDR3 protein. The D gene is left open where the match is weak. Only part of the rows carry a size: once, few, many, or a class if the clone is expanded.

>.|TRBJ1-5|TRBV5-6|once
TGTGCCAGCAGCTTAGGGGCCAGTTTCCAGCCCCAGCATTTT
CASSLGASFQPQHF
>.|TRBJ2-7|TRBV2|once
TGTGCCAGCACCCCACCGGGTTTCGAGCAGTACTTC
CASTPPGFEQYF
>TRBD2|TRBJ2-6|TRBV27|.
TGTGCCAGCAGTTCGACTAGCGGCGTCTCTGGGGCCAACGTCCTGACTTTC
CASSSTSGVSGANVLTF
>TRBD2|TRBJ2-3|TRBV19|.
TGTGCCAGTAGTATCAAGGCTAGCGGGGTTAGGCCAGATACGCAGTATTTT
CASSIKASGVRPDTQYF
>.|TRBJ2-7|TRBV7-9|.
TGTGCCAGCAGCTTAGGGAGGGTAGGCGAGCAGTACTTC
CASSLGRVGEQYF
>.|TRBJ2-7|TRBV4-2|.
TGTGCCAGCAGCCAAGATCCCCTTCCTATCTCCTACGAGCAGTACTTC
CASSQDPLPISYEQYF
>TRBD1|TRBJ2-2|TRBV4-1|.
TGCGCCAGCAGCCAACTGGACAGGGAGACCGGGGAGCTGTTTTTT
CASSQLDRETGELFF
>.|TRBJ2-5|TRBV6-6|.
TGTGCCAGCAGTTACTCGACCGGCGGTCCGAAAAAGACCCAGTACTTC
CASSYSTGGPKKTQYF
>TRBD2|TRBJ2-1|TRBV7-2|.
TGTGCCAGCAGCTCCCTAGCGGGAGGAGGTAATGAGCAGTTCTTC
CASSSLAGGGNEQFF
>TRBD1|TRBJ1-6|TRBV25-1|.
TGTGCCAGCAGTGTGGACAGGACCAATTCACCCCTCCACTTT
CASSVDRTNSPLHF
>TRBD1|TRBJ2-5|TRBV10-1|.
TGCGCCAGCAGTGAGAGACAGGGTTTAGAGACCCAGTACTTC
CASSERQGLETQYF
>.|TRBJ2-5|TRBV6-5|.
TGTGCCAGCAGTTACACTGGACAGTGGCAAGAGACCCAGTACTTC
CASSYTGQWQETQYF
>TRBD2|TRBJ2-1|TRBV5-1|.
TGCGCCAGCAGCCGCGCCCTAGGGGCCGCGGGGGGGGAGCAGTTCTTC
CASSRALGAAGGEQFF
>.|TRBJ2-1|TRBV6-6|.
TGTGCCAGCAGCCCCGTCCGGAGCTCCTACAATGAGCAGTTCTTC
CASSPVRSSYNEQFF
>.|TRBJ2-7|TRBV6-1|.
TGTGCCAGCAGTTTTATGCAGGGATCCTACGAGCAGTACTTC
CASSFMQGSYEQYF
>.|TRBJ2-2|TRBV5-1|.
TGCGCCAGCAGCTTGAGCGGGTTCACGAACACCGGGGAGCTGTTTTTT
CASSLSGFTNTGELFF
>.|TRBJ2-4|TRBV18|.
TGTGCCAGCTCAAGGGACACGCTAGCCAAAAACATTCAGTACTTC
CASSRDTLAKNIQYF
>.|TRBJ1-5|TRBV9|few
TGTGCCAGCAGCGTAGAATTGAGGTGGGAGGGGAGCAATCAGCCCCAGCATTTT
CASSVELRWEGSNQPQHF
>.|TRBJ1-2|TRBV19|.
TGTGCCAGTAGTATATTTGTTCGGACAGACCGGGGCTACACCTTC
CASSIFVRTDRGYTF
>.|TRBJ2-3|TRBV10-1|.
TGCGCCAGCAGTGAGTTGTTAGCGGACACAGATACGCAGTATTTT
CASSELLADTDTQYF
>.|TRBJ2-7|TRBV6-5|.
TGTGCCAGCAGTTACCGTCAGGGGTACGAGCAGTACTTC
CASSYRQGYEQYF
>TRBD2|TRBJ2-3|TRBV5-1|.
TGCGCCAGCAGCTGGACTAGCGGGGGGGCCGGGGCAACAGATACGCAGTATTTT
CASSWTSGGAGATDTQYF
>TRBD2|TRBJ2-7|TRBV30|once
TGTGCCTGGAGATTCAGCGGGAGTTACCCCTACGAGCAGTACTTC
CAWRFSGSYPYEQYF
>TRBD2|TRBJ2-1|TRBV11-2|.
TGTGCCAGCAGTCTAGGACTAGAAATGAATGAGCAGTTCTTC
CASSLGLEMNEQFF
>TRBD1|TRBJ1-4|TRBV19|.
TGTGCCAGTAGTCCCTCGACAGGGAATAATGAAAAACTGTTTTTT
CASSPSTGNNEKLFF
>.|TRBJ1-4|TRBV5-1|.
TGCGCCAGCAGCTCTGGGCAGTTTGGGAATGAAAAACTGTTTTTT
CASSSGQFGNEKLFF
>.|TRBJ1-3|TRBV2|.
TGTGCCAAACAGGCTCTCGAGGACACCATATATTTT
CAKQALEDTIYF
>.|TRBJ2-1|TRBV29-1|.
TGCAGCGGGAGACCCCAGGGTAATGAGCAGTTCTTC
CSGRPQGNEQFF
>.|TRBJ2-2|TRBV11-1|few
TGTGCCAGCAGCCCCGGAGTTTCGGTCGGGGAGCTGTTTTTT
CASSPGVSVGELFF
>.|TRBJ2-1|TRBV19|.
TGTGCCAGTAAAACGGGCTACAATGAGCAGTTCTTC
CASKTGYNEQFF
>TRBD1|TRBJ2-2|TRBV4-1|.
TGCGCCAGCAGCCAAAGGGACAGGGGGTCGGGCGGGGAGCTGTTTTTT
CASSQRDRGSGGELFF
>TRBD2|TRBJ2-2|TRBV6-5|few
TGTGCCAGCAGTTACTCCAGCGGGAGGGTCACCGGGGAGCTGTTTTTT
CASSYSSGRVTGELFF
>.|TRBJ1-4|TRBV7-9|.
TGTGCCAGCAGCTTAGAAAGCTCTAATGAAAAACTGTTTTTT
CASSLESSNEKLFF
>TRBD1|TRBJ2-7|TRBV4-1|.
TGCGCCAGCAGCCAACGGGACAGGGATAACTACGAGCAGTACTTC
CASSQRDRDNYEQYF
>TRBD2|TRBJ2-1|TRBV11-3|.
TGTGCCAGCAGCTTAGAGGGCTCTAGCGGGAGAGCGTTCTTC
CASSLEGSSGRAFF
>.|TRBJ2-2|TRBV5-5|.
TGTGCCAGCAGCTTGGACATAAACACCGGGGAGCTGTTTTTT
CASSLDINTGELFF
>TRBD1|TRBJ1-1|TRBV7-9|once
TGTGCCAGCAGCTCTCCCAGGGGGCTTGAGACTGAAGCTTTCTTT
CASSSPRGLETEAFF
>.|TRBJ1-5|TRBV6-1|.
TGTGCCAGCAGTCAACAAGATCAGCCCCAGCATTTT
CASSQQDQPQHF
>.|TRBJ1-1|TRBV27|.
TGTGCCAGCAGTTTCGTTGGGGGGGGTGACACTGAAGCTTTCTTT
CASSFVGGGDTEAFF
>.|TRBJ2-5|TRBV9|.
TGTGCCAGCAGCGTAGGGCTAGGAAGGGAGACCCAGTACTTC
CASSVGLGRETQYF
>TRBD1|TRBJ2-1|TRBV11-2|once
TGTGCCAGCAGCACCCAGATTACAGGGGTCGAGCAGTTCTTC
CASSTQITGVEQFF
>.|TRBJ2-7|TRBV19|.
TGTGCCAGTAGTTCAGGGTTTCCGTACGAGCAGTACTTC
CASSSGFPYEQYF
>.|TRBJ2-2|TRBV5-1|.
TGCGCCAGCAGCTTGGGAGGGGACTCCGGGGAGCTGTTTTTT
CASSLGGDSGELFF
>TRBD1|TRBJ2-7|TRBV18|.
TGTGCCAGCTCACGGGGACAGGGGATCTCCTACGAGCAGTACTTC
CASSRGQGISYEQYF
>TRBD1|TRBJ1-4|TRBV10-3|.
TGTGCCATCAGTGAGTCGACAGGGCGGCCCGAAAAACTGTTTTTT
CAISESTGRPEKLFF
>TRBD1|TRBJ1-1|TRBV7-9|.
TGTGCCAGCAGCTTCCGCCCACAGGGGCAGAACACTGAAGCTTTCTTT
CASSFRPQGQNTEAFF